This TCR beta chain was recorded in a study of blood T cell repertoires in COVID-19 (TCRdb year 2020). Study-level background: Collaborator samples came from the United States, Italy and Spain and covered acute and convalescent phases of COVID-19. The prospective study material was composed of cDNA or gDNA derived from T cells, B-cell-depleted T cells, or PBMCs. The dataset comprised deeply sampled blood TCRbeta repertoires from subjects exposed to, actively infected with, or recovered from COVID-19. A freely available public database, intended as a resource for researchers studying the immune response to SARS-CoV-2, is where the repertoires were released. The samples were drawn from two sources: the first 160 participants of the ongoing ImmuneRACE study, and 1,254 subjects contributed by 6 global collaborators. Sample metadata almost always included a de-identified subject ID, COVID-19 status, age in years and sex. Where available, HLA class I and class II types were obtained from metadata supplied by the sample provider rather than from assay-based typing.

TCRbeta CDR3 regions were amplified from genomic DNA by means of the immunoSEQ Assay, a bias-controlled multiplex PCR. For the original study's pipeline: The number of nucleated cells in each sample was estimated from the amplification of reference gene primers within the assay. Sequence reads were collapsed and filtered to measure the absolute abundance of every unique TCRbeta CDR3 rearrangement. For each sample, productive Simpson clonality was calculated as the square root of Simpson's diversity index over productive rearrangements. TCRdb holds this immuneACCESS table with in-frame rearrangements only. Some clones are missing; in checked studies, unresolved V genes explain under half, and the rest has no known cause. The V and J calls and the clone size are those of that table, but D and trimming were determined from the DNA. The table for this sample lists 150,000 to 200,000 clones; 70% to 90% of them were counted only once. Clones ranked in the top ten supply about a tenth of the sample.

For this clone: The target of this receptor is not known. Qualities for individual bases were not recorded, and no much larger clone is one base off.

Each collaborating institution followed its own protocols to collect whole blood in K2EDTA tubes. For TCRbeta analysis, collaborators shipped samples in one of three forms: frozen whole blood, isolated PBMCs, or DNA extracted from either of those sample types. Its CDR3 holds 15 amino acids, cysteine through phenylalanine. The kept DNA is CDR3 alone, 45 bases in frame from the first base. In the germline V gene, CDR1 corresponds to SGHNT and CDR2 to YENEEA. After removal of 4 bases from V and 6 bases from J, the junction retains 9 bases not matched to a gene. Points the paper makes about the study in general: The amount of clinical and demographic metadata varied by source and participant and was provided uncurated.

Sequenced: peripheral blood. This chain is built from TRBV11-3 and TRBJ2-1, and 7 junction bases match TRBD1. This clonotype originated in a human donor with active or convalescent COVID-19. The donor label of this sample is uncertain. The DNA reads as follows: TGTGCCAGCAGCTCCCACAGGGGCCACCTCAATGAGCAGTTCTTC. This gives the protein CASSSHRGHLNEQFF. With all but the CDR3 taken from the reference TRBV11-3 and TRBJ2-1 genes, the full variable domain is: EAGVVQSPRYKIIEKKQPVAFWCNPISGHNTLYWYLQNLGQGPELLIRYENEEAVDDSQLPKDRFSAERLKGVDSTLKIQPAELGDSAVYLCASSSHRGHLNEQFFGPGTRLTVL.